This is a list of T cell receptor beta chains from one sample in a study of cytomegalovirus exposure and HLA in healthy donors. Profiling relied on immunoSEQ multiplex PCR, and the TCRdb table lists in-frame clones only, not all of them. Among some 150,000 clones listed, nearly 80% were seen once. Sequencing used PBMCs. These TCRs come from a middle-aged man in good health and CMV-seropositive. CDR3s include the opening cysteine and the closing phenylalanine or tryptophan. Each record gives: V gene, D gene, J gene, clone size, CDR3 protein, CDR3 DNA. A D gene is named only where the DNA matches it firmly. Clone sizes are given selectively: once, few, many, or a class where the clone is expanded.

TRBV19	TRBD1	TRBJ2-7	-	CASSRQGAWEQYF	TGTGCCAGCAGTAGACAGGGGGCGTGGGAGCAGTACTTC
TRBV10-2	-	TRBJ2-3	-	CASCSGADTQYF	TGCGCCAGCTGCTCGGGGGCAGATACGCAGTATTTT
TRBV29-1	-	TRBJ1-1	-	CSDRFTGREAFF	TGCAGCGACCGATTCACGGGTCGGGAAGCTTTCTTT
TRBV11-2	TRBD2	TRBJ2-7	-	CASSLGGLADHYEQYF	TGTGCCAGCAGCTTAGGGGGACTAGCGGATCACTACGAGCAGTACTTC
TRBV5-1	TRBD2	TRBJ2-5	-	CASSTNPSGRIGETQYF	TGCGCCAGCAGCACCAACCCTAGCGGGAGAATAGGGGAGACCCAGTACTTC
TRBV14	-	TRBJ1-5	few	CASSQVDSDGNQPQHF	TGTGCCAGCAGCCAGGTAGACAGTGACGGCAATCAGCCCCAGCATTTT
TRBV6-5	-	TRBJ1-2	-	CASSPSTTGIEGYTF	TGTGCCAGCAGTCCGAGTACCACAGGGATAGAGGGCTACACCTTC
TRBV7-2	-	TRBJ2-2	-	CASSLTRGGTGELFF	TGTGCCAGCAGCTTAACAAGGGGAGGCACCGGGGAGCTGTTTTTT
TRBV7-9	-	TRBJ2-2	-	CASSQDITGELFF	TGTGCCAGCAGTCAAGACATTACCGGGGAGCTGTTTTTT
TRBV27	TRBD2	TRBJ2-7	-	CASASGRSYEQYF	TGTGCCAGTGCTAGCGGTCGCTCCTACGAGCAGTACTTC
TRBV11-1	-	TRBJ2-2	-	CASSLATNTGELFF	TGTGCCAGCAGCTTAGCGACTAACACCGGGGAGCTGTTTTTT
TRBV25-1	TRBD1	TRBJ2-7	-	CASRTGTGDEQYF	TGTGCCAGCAGGACCGGGACAGGAGACGAGCAGTACTTC
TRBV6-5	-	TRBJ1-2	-	CASSGSSYGYTF	TGTGCCAGCAGTGGGAGTTCCTATGGCTACACCTTC
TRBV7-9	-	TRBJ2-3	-	CASETQGPDTQYF	TGTGCCAGCGAGACTCAAGGCCCAGATACGCAGTATTTT
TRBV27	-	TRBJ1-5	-	CASSLRAVGGGRGQPQHF	TGTGCCAGCAGTTTAAGGGCAGTGGGGGGCGGGAGGGGTCAGCCCCAGCATTTT
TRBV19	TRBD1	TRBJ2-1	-	CASNNDRVVGNEQFF	TGTGCCAGTAATAATGACAGGGTTGTGGGCAATGAGCAGTTCTTC
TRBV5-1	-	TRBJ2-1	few	CASRSSYFSSYNEQFF	TGCGCCAGCAGGTCATCCTACTTTAGCTCCTACAATGAGCAGTTCTTC
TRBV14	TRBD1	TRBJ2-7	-	CASSRDRDRGYEQYF	TGTGCCAGCAGCCGAGACCGGGACAGGGGATACGAGCAGTACTTC
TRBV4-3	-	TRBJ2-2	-	CASSRSEANTGELFF	TGCGCCAGCAGCCGGAGTGAGGCGAACACCGGGGAGCTGTTTTTT
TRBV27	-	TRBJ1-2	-	CASSSGVYGYTF	TGTGCCAGCAGTTCAGGGGTCTATGGCTACACCTTC
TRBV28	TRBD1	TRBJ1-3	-	CASTGGGASGNTIYF	TGTGCCAGCACCGGAGGGGGCGCCTCTGGAAACACCATATATTTT
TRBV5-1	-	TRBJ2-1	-	CASSFVPYNEQFF	TGCGCCAGCAGCTTCGTCCCCTACAATGAGCAGTTCTTC
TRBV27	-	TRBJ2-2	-	CASSLYRTMGPNTGELFF	TGTGCCAGCAGTTTATACAGGACTATGGGGCCGAACACCGGGGAGCTGTTTTTT
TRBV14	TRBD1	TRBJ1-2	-	CASSKGTGFGYTF	TGTGCCAGCAGTAAAGGGACAGGGTTTGGCTACACCTTC
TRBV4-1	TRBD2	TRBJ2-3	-	CASSLSGASTDTQYF	TGCGCCAGCAGCCTAAGCGGGGCTAGCACAGATACGCAGTATTTT
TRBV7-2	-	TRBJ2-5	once	CASSLGGGIGWETQYF	TGTGCCAGCAGCTTAGGAGGAGGGATCGGGTGGGAGACCCAGTACTTC
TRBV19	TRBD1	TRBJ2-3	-	CASSTRTGGTDTQYF	TGTGCCAGTAGTACCAGGACAGGGGGCACAGATACGCAGTATTTT
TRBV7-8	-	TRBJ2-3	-	CASSSNLGTDTQYF	TGTGCCAGCAGCTCCAACTTAGGCACAGATACGCAGTATTTT
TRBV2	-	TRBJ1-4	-	CASSEAQGQRNEKLFF	TGTGCCAGCAGTGAAGCGCAGGGTCAGAGAAATGAAAAACTGTTTTTT
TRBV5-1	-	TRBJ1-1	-	CASKGGWAEHTEAFF	TGCGCCAGCAAAGGAGGATGGGCAGAACACACTGAAGCTTTCTTT
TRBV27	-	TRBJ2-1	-	CASGATYEQFF	TGTGCCAGCGGCGCGACATATGAGCAGTTCTTC
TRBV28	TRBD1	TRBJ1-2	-	CASSLWETGGDRGDYGYTF	TGTGCCAGCAGTTTATGGGAAACAGGGGGCGATAGGGGTGACTATGGCTACACCTTC
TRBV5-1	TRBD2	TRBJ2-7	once	CASSPLSGSYEQYF	TGCGCCAGCAGCCCTCTAAGCGGGAGCTACGAGCAGTACTTC
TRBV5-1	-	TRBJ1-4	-	CASKGGGPNEKLFF	TGCGCCAGCAAGGGAGGAGGGCCTAATGAAAAACTGTTTTTT
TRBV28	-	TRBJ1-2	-	CAITQASLYGYTF	TGTGCCATCACACAGGCGAGCCTCTATGGCTACACCTTC
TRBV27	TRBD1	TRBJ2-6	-	CASSFRQGVSGANVLTF	TGTGCCAGCAGTTTCAGACAGGGGGTCTCTGGGGCCAACGTCCTGACTTTC
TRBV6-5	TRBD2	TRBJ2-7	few	CASSYRRGGSYEQYF	TGTGCCAGCAGTTACCGGCGGGGGGGATCCTACGAGCAGTACTTC
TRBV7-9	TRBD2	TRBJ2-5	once	CASSWGGAGGQETQYF	TGTGCCAGCAGCTGGGGGGGAGCGGGAGGCCAAGAGACCCAGTACTTC
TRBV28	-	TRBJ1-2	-	CASRTFPSGTGYTF	TGTGCCAGCAGAACTTTTCCCAGCGGGACAGGCTACACCTTC
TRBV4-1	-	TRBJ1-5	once	CASSRQASNQPQHF	TGCGCCAGCAGCCGACAGGCCAGCAATCAGCCCCAGCATTTT
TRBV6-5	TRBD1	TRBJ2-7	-	CASVPSTGGFYEQYF	TGTGCCAGCGTGCCTTCGACAGGGGGCTTTTACGAGCAGTACTTC
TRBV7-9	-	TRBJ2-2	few	CSSSQEGAGELFF	TGTTCCAGCAGTCAAGAAGGGGCCGGGGAGCTGTTTTTT
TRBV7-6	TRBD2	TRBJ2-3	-	CASSRTSPDTQYF	TGTGCCAGCAGCAGGACTAGTCCAGATACGCAGTATTTT
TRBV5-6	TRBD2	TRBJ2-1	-	CASSIGAGGGNEQFF	TGTGCCAGCAGCATCGGAGCGGGAGGCGGCAATGAGCAGTTCTTC
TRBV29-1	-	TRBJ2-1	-	CSFLDFSGANFNWEVFF	TGCAGCTTCCTGGACTTTTCCGGGGCCAACTTCAATTGGGAGGTGTTCTTC
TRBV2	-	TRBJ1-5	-	CASGGLGGGNQPQHF	TGTGCCAGCGGTGGGCTGGGGGGTGGCAATCAGCCCCAGCATTTT
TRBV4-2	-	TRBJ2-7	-	CASSQEQRGLSYEQYF	TGTGCCAGCAGCCAAGAACAACGAGGCCTCTCCTACGAGCAGTACTTC
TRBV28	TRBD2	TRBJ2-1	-	CASSPGGNSYNEQFF	TGTGCCAGCAGCCCGGGAGGGAACTCCTACAATGAGCAGTTCTTC
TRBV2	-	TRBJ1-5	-	CASGEIRGSNQPQHF	TGTGCCAGCGGGGAAATCAGGGGAAGCAATCAGCCCCAGCATTTT
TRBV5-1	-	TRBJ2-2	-	CASSPGGFPGPGELFF	TGCGCCAGCAGCCCAGGAGGTTTCCCTGGCCCCGGGGAGCTGTTTTTT
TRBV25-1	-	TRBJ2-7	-	CASRSSRSSYEQYF	TGTGCCAGCAGATCTAGCCGGAGCTCCTACGAGCAGTACTTC
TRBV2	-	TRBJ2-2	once	CASSGQGTGELFF	TGTGCCAGCAGTGGCCAGGGGACCGGGGAGCTGTTTTTT
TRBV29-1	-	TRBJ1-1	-	CSATVNTEAFF	TGCAGCGCGACAGTGAACACTGAAGCTTTCTTT
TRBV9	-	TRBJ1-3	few	CASSAGRPGGNTIYF	TGTGCCAGCAGCGCTGGCAGGCCAGGAGGAAACACCATATATTTT
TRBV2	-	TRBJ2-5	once	CAKLQGLEQETQYF	TGTGCTAAGCTACAGGGTTTGGAACAAGAGACCCAGTACTTC
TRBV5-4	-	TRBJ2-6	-	CASLPLGANVLTF	TGTGCCAGCCTCCCTCTGGGGGCCAACGTCCTGACTTTC
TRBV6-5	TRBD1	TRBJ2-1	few	CASSVRDRGYNEQFF	TGTGCCAGCAGTGTGCGGGACAGGGGGTACAATGAGCAGTTCTTC